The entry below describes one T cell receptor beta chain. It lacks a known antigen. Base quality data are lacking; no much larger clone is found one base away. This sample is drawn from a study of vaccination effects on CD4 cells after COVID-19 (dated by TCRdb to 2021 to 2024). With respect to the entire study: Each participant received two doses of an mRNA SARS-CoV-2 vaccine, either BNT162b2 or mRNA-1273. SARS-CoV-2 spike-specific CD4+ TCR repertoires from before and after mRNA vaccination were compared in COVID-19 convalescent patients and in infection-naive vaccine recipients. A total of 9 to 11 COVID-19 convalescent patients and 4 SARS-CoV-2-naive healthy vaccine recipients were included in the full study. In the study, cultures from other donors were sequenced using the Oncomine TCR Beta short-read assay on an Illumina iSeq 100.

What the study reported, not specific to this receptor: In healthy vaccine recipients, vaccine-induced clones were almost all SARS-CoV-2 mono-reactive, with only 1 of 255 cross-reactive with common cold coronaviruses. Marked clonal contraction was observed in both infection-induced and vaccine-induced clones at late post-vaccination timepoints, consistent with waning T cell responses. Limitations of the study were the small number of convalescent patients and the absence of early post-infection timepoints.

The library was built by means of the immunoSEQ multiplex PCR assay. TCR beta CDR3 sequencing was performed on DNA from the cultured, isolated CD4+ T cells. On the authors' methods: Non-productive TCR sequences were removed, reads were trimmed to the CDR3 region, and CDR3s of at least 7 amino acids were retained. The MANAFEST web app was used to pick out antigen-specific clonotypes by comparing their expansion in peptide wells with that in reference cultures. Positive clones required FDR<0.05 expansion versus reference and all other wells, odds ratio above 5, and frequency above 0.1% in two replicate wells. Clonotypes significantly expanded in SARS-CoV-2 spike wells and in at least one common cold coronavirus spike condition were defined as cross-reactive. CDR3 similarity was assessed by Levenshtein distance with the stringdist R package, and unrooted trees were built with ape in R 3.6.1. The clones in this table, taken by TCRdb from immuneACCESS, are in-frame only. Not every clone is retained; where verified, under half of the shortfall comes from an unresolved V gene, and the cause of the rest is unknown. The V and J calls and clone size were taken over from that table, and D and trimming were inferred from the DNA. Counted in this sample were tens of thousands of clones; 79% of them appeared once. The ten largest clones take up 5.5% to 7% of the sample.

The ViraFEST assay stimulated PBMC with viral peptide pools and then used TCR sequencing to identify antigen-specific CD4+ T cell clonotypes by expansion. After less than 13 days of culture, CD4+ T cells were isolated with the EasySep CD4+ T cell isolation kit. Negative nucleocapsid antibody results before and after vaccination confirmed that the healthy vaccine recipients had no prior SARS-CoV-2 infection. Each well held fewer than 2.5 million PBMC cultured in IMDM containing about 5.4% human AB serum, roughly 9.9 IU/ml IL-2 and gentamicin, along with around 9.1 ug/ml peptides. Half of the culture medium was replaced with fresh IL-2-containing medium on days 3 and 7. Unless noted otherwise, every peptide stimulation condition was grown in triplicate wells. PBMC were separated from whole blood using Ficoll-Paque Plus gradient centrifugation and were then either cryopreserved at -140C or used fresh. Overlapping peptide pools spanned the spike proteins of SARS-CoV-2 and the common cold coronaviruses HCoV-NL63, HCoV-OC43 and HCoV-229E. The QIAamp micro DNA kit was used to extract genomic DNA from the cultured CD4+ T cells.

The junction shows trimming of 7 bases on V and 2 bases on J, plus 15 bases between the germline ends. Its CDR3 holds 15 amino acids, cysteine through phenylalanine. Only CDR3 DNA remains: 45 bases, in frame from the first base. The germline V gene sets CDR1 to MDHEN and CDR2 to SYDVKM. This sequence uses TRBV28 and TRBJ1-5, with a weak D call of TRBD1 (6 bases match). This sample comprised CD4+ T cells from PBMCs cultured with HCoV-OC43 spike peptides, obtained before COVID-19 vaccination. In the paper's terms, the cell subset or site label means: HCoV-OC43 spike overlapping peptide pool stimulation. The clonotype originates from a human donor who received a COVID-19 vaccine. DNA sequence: TGTGCCAGCACCAATCTTCCAGGGGGCAATCAGCCCCAGCATTTT. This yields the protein CASTNLPGGNQPQHF.